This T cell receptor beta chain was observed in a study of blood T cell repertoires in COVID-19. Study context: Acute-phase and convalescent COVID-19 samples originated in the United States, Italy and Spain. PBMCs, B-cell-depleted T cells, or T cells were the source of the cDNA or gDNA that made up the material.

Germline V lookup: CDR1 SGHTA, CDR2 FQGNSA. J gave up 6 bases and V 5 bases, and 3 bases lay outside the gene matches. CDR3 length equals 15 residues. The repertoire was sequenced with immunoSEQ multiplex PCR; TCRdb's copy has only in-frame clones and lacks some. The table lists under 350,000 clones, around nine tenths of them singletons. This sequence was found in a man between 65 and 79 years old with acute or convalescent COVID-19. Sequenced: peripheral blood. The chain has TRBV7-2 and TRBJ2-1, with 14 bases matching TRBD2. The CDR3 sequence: CASSPTSGRANEQFF. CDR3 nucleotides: TGTGCCAGCAGCCCGACTAGCGGGAGGGCCAATGAGCAGTTCTTC.